The entry that follows covers one T cell receptor (beta chain) sequence. No antigen is known for it. Just one base apart from a much larger clone, this may be a read error. The sample is drawn from a study of identical twins (dated by TCRdb to 2016 to 2017). For the study in its entirety: To test whether fetal clonotypes persist, this study deep-sequenced TCR alpha and beta repertoires from monozygotic twins, from unrelated adults of various ages, and from cord blood. To rule out contamination, the twin experiments were replicated at different times with different library preparation protocols. Paper-wide results and their limitations: Fewer insertions were carried by abundant cord blood beta clonotypes, a similar but weaker trend appeared in young adult naive repertoires, and no such trend appeared in memory repertoires. Zero-insertion analyses could be partly confounded by invariant T cells such as MAIT and iNKT, although diverse VJ usage argued against such confounding for most clonotypes. Compared with coincidental sharing between unrelated individuals, out-of-frame TCR alpha sequences shared between twins had an excess of sequences with low generation probability. In monozygotic twins, out-of-frame TCR alpha sharing was systematically underestimated by recombination models, although the models agreed with sharing between unrelated individuals. The excess sharing between twins in beta out-of-frame sequences was weaker because fewer shared sequences reduced the signal-to-noise ratio. Because the same donors could not be followed over many years, the conclusions depended on cross-sectional statistical analysis.

All donors were healthy Caucasians. The researchers also sequenced three unrelated adults who were not twins: a male aged 18 to 29, a male aged 50 to 60, and a female aged 50 to 60. Using Miltenyi CD45RO+ enrichment and human naive T-cell isolation kits, memory (CD45RO+) and naive T cells were isolated from PBMC. The cysteine opens and the phenylalanine closes a CDR3 of 13 amino acids. Just CDR3 DNA is preserved here, 39 bases in frame from base 1. CDR1 and CDR2, looked up from the germline V gene, are SGHTA and FQGNSA. Ends trimmed: V by 1 base, J by 5 bases; bases unmatched to a gene: 0. Receptors were amplified or captured by 5' RACE. This sample was sequenced with an Illumina HiSeq 2000. Template switching introduced a universal primer binding site; the final cDNA contained a unique molecular identifier, enabling accurate counting of TCR cDNA molecules. Specific primers in the conserved constant-segment region were used to synthesize first-strand cDNA for the TCR alpha and beta chains. To control for contamination, every cDNA library carried two barcodes: a SMART-Mk sample barcode plus Illumina barcodes. Two successive PCR steps introduced TruSeq adapter sequences along with Illumina sample barcodes. TCR alpha and beta cDNA libraries were sequenced on the Illumina HiSeq platform with custom primers. For the original study's pipeline: MiGEC was used to process raw reads and extract unique molecular identifiers, and MiXCR was used to find CDR3 positions. For each individual, recombination models were inferred using an EM algorithm with the repgenHMM and IGoR tools. Shared clonotype analysis was performed with the tcR package in R, normalizing sharing by the product of cloneset sizes. Out-of-frame nonproductive sequences were analyzed to study raw recombination free of thymic and clonal selection effects. Starting from the raw public reads, TCRdb applied fastp trimming at Q25, assembled clones with MiXCR and retained in-frame beta chains. Every entry covers one CDR3 protein and lists the most common genes and DNA from its rows. TCRdb assigned the V and J calls; the authors' analysis was not used. The sample table shows 410,000 or so distinct CDR3 sequences, and about 18% are seen once. The biggest ten clones account for 9.5% to 15% of the sample.

The rearranged chain carries TRBV7-2 and TRBJ2-3, and 7 bases in between align with TRBD1. The specimen sequenced was naive T cells sorted from blood. The sample's cell subset or site, from its label and the paper: cells isolated with a human naive T-cell isolation kit. This clonotype was obtained from a man aged 45 to 65 in good health. This receptor has the CDR3 CASSLDRGDTQYF. The nucleotide sequence is given as TGTGCCAGCAGCTTAGACAGGGGAGATACGCAGTATTTT.